A single sample is the source of the 18 T cell receptor beta chains below, sequenced in a study of patients and donors after allogeneic stem cell transplantation. From the RT-PCR reads, TCRdb called clonotypes with MiXCR, one entry per CDR3 protein. The sample contains 900,000 to 1,000,000 distinct CDR3 sequences, 15% to 20% of which appear only once. The sequenced sample was blood, either unsorted or a sorted T cell fraction (not recorded which). The receptor set was obtained from a human donor who was either an allogeneic HSCT recipient or a stem cell or donor lymphocyte infusion donor (not recorded which). It is not recorded whose cells these are; they may come from a transplant donor.

There are many counts of this clonotype. This chain uses TRBV7-8 with TRBJ2-4; D perhaps matches TRBD2 (5 bases). Looked up from germline, CDR1 is SGHVS and CDR2 is FQNEAQ. With 1 base removed from V and 7 bases from J, the gap between germline ends came to 8 bases. CDR3 length: 13 amino acids. In DNA, the CDR3 is TGTGCCAGCAGCTTAGAAGGCGGGAACATTCAGTACTTC. Amino acid sequence: CASSLEGGNIQYF.

The chain employs TRBV12-3 or TRBV12-4 and TRBJ1-4; 12 bases match TRBD1. The length of the CDR3 is 17 residues. J lost 7 bases, V lost 0 bases, and 6 bases had no gene match. Written as DNA, the CDR3 is TGTGCCAGCAGTTTAGCGTGGTGGGACAGGGGGCGTGAAAAACTGTTTTTT. The encoded protein is CASSLAWWDRGREKLFF.

In its sample, this clonotype was seen a few times. The chain employs TRBV12-3 or TRBV12-4 and TRBJ2-7; D tentatively reads TRBD1 or TRBD2 (5 bases each). The CDR3 covers 14 residues. V was cut by 7 bases and J by 0 bases, with 13 bases left in between. CDR3 DNA sequence: TGTGCCAGCACCCCAGGGAGAAGCTCCTACGAGCAGTACTTC. Translated, it gives CASTPGRSSYEQYF.

This clonotype has at least ten counts. The chain is built from TRBV12-3 or TRBV12-4 and TRBJ2-4; unclear D gene. This CDR3 contains 14 residues. Trimming removed 4 bases from V and 4 bases from J, with 11 bases in between. For the CDR3, the DNA is TGTGCCAGCAGTTCAGCCGGACGGAAAAACATTCAGTACTTC. Its protein is CASSSAGRKNIQYF.

This clonotype was seen a single time. The chain joins TRBV4-2 to TRBJ1-5, with D uncertain. CDR1 and CDR2 from the germline V gene are LGHNA and YNFKEQ. V lost 0 bases to trimming and J lost 1 base, with 10 bases between them. The CDR3 sequence is 16 residues long. The DNA for the CDR3 is TGTGCCAGCAGCCAAGATCTTGGTCTGAGCAATCAGCCCCAGCATTTT. Its translation is CASSQDLGLSNQPQHF.

V is TRBV9 and J is TRBJ2-2, with TRBD2 matching over 10 bases. Germline CDR1 SGDLS, CDR2 YYNGEE. Trimming took 0 bases from V and 0 from J; bases not matched to a gene: 11. This CDR3 has 20 residues. CDR3 loop: CASSVESRPSGGANTGELFF. The CDR3, as DNA: TGTGCCAGCAGCGTAGAGAGTCGTCCTAGCGGGGGCGCGAACACCGGGGAGCTGTTTTTT.

The rearrangement uses TRBV18 and TRBJ1-5; the D gene is possibly TRBD1 (6 bases). Trimming removed 1 base at V and 4 bases at J, with 14 bases between. The CDR3 has 16 amino acids. Germline V gene lookup returns CDR1 KGHSH and CDR2 LQKENI. CDR3 region: CASSPREGGGNQPQHF. Here the CDR3 DNA reads TGTGCCAGCTCACCACGGGAGGGAGGGGGTAATCAGCCCCAGCATTTT.

This clonotype has just a few counts. V gene TRBV10-3 combines with J gene TRBJ1-1; the D gene is possibly TRBD1 (6 bases). Trimming removed 6 bases at V and 6 bases at J, with 20 bases between. In germline, CDR1 is ENHRY, CDR2 SYGVKD. This CDR3 is 15 amino acids long. CDR3 sequence (DNA): TGTGCCATCAGGGGGGGAACAGGGTGGTCGGCTGAAGCTTTCTTT. Amino acid sequence: CAIRGGTGWSAEAFF.

This clonotype appeared many times. This chain uses TRBV9 with TRBJ1-1; no clear D gene. The CDR3 runs to 14 residues. V was shortened by 2 bases and J by 4 bases, with 12 bases between the two germline ends. Looked up from germline, CDR1 is SGDLS and CDR2 is YYNGEE. The CDR3 sequence: CASSVGGAGTEAFF. In DNA form, the CDR3 reads TGTGCCAGCAGCGTGGGAGGAGCAGGCACTGAAGCTTTCTTT.

V is TRBV5-1 and J is TRBJ2-7; 9 bases fit TRBD2. Germline loops: CDR1 SGHRS, CDR2 YFSETQ. The V gene end was trimmed by 2 bases and the J gene end by 2 bases; junction bases not matched to a gene: 11. This CDR3 has 17 amino acids. CDR3 nucleotide sequence: TGCGCCAGCAGCTTTGGGTCGGCGGGAGGGGACGCCTACGAGCAGTACTTC. This gives the protein CASSFGSAGGDAYEQYF.

This clonotype was observed a few times. The chain combines TRBV29-1 with TRBJ2-3; D is perhaps TRBD2 (6 bases). The CDR3 is made up of 15 amino acids. Per germline, CDR1 SQVTM and CDR2 ANQGSEA. This CDR3 reads CSSFLPGLLTDTQYF. The CDR3 DNA reads TGCAGTTCGTTCCTTCCGGGACTTCTCACAGATACGCAGTATTTT.

The CDR3 reads CASGGAPIYGYTF. DNA of the CDR3: TGTGCCAGCGGTGGGGCCCCTATCTATGGCTACACCTTC. This chain connects TRBV27 to TRBJ1-2, with a weak D call TRBD1 (5 bases). From germline, CDR1 is MNHEY and CDR2 SMNVEV (reference sequence). Trimming cost V 8 bases and J 4 bases, with 14 bases left between them. CDR3 length: 13 residues.

This clonotype turned up a few times. This chain joins TRBV6-5 and TRBJ1-5; D unclear. The CDR3 has 16 residues. V lost 0 bases and J lost 2, with 11 bases in between. Germline CDR1 reads MNHEY; CDR2 reads SVGAGI. The CDR3 here is CASSYSRLGRNQPQHF. The CDR3, as DNA: TGTGCCAGCAGTTACTCGAGGCTCGGACGCAATCAGCCCCAGCATTTT.

This clonotype was seen a few times. The chain carries TRBV18 and TRBJ1-5; TRBD1 matches 9 bases. This CDR3 spans 16 amino acids. The germline V gene encodes CDR1 KGHSH and CDR2 LQKENI. The trim removed 3 bases at V and 6 bases at J, leaving 9 bases unmatched. In DNA form, the CDR3 reads TGTGCCAGCTCACCGGTGGGACAGGGAGTTGGTCAGCCCCAGCATTTT. Its translation is CASSPVGQGVGQPQHF. Complete variable domain (other parts from reference TRBV18 and TRBJ1-5): NAGVMQNPRHLVRRRGQEARLRCSPMKGHSHVYWYRQLPEEGLKFMVYLQKENIIDESGMPKERFSAEFPKEGPSILRIQQVVRGDSAAYFCASSPVGQGVGQPQHFGDGTRLSIL.

The J gene is TRBJ2-1, the V gene TRBV20-1; D possibly corresponds to TRBD2 (6 bases). The V and J ends lost 0 bases and 9 bases respectively, with 27 bases between them. The CDR3 has 18 amino acids. Per germline, CDR1 DFQATT and CDR2 SNEGSKA (reference sequence). The CDR3 here is CSARDHGGAGLMASEQFF. The CDR3 DNA reads as TGCAGTGCTAGAGATCATGGAGGGGCGGGACTGATGGCCAGTGAGCAGTTCTTC.

The rearrangement joins TRBV25-1 to TRBJ2-5; 14 bases map to TRBD2. V lost 8 bases to trimming and J lost 5 bases; unmatched junction nucleotides: 7. The CDR3 extends over 15 amino acids. Germline loops: CDR1 MGHDK, CDR2 SYGVNS. In nucleotides, the CDR3 is TGTGCCAGCGATAGGGGACTAGCGGGAGTCGAGACCCAGTACTTC. Translated: CASDRGLAGVETQYF.

This clonotype was seen a few times. This chain uses TRBV18 with TRBJ1-1; D might be TRBD1 (6 bases). CDR1 KGHSH and CDR2 LQKENI come from the germline V gene. Trimming pared 4 bases from V and 4 bases from J, leaving 13 bases between. The length of the CDR3 is 14 residues. CDR3 bases: TGTGCCAGCTCACGGGAGGGGGGCGGCACTGAAGCTTTCTTT. This translates into CASSREGGGTEAFF.

In its sample, this clonotype was seen a few times. The chain carries TRBV6-1 and TRBJ2-7; 15 bases map to TRBD2. This CDR3 region has 16 residues. Germline CDR1 MNHNS, CDR2 SASEGT. V was pared by 9 bases and J by 2 bases, with 8 bases of the junction left unmatched. The DNA of the CDR3 is TGTGCCAGTTACAGGACTAGCGGGAGGGGTACCTACGAGCAGTACTTC. It translates to CASYRTSGRGTYEQYF.